Listed here are 9 T cell receptor beta chains from one sample, sequenced in a study of T-cell reconstitution after alpha-beta-depleted transplantation in children. Unique molecular identifiers were incorporated into the prepared TCRbeta library. In TCRdb, the PCR reads were re-called with MiXCR into one record per CDR3 protein. The sample has fewer than 350,000 distinct CDR3 sequences, approximately 7.3% seen once. Points from the study as a whole: It was newly produced T cells that mostly accounted for T-cell counts and diversity one year after transplant.

Antigens of these TCRs are unknown. The sequencing here drew on peripheral blood, taken 360 days after TCRalphabeta/CD19-depleted stem cell transplant. The receptor set was obtained from a female patient younger than 10 who had a stem cell transplant for Fanconi anemia, so the T cells may come from the graft donor.

At least ten counts were recorded for this clonotype. The rearrangement joins TRBV7-9 to TRBJ2-1; D not certain. V lost 3 bases, J lost 3 bases, and 3 bases lay in between. CDR1 and CDR2 from the germline V gene are SEHNR and FQNEAQ (reference sequence). CDR3 length equals 12 residues. The CDR3 coding sequence is TGTGCCAGCAGCTTCATCTACAATGAGCAGTTCTTC. Translating gives CASSFIYNEQFF.

This clonotype was seen only a few times. The chain has TRBV30 and TRBJ2-7; 13 nucleotides line up with TRBD2. V shed 7 bases, J shed 2 bases, and the junction held 11 bases outside the gene matches. This CDR3 has 16 residues. Germline V gene lookup returns CDR1 GTSNPN and CDR2 SVGIG (reference sequence). The CDR3 DNA follows: TGTGCCTCCCAGGTCCTTACTAGCGGGAGGGCCTACGAGCAGTACTTC. Encoded protein: CASQVLTSGRAYEQYF.

The gene calls are TRBV2 and TRBJ2-7; D gene unclear. The length of the CDR3 is 12 residues. V was shortened by 8 bases and J by 3 bases, with 11 bases between the two germline ends. CDR1 is SNHLY, CDR2 FYNNEI, per germline. CDR3 residues: CASYRERYEQYF. In nucleotides, the CDR3 is TGTGCCAGCTACAGAGAGCGCTACGAGCAGTACTTC.

This clonotype was recorded at least ten times. V is TRBV6-6 and J is TRBJ2-3; D gene ambiguous. V was clipped by 6 bases and J by 10 bases, with 17 bases between them. Germline V lookup: CDR1 MNHNY, CDR2 SVGAGI (reference sequence). This CDR3 is 13 amino acids long. Here the CDR3 reads CASSPILDQAQYF. As DNA, the CDR3 is TGTGCCAGCAGCCCAATCCTAGATCAGGCGCAGTATTTT.

This clonotype was picked up a small number of times. V gene TRBV18 combines with J gene TRBJ2-1, with D hard to call. Germline lookup yields CDR1 KGHSH and CDR2 LQKENI. V lost 8 bases to trimming and J lost 7 bases, with 9 bases between them. This CDR3 comprises 11 residues. CDR3 in amino acids: CASTLRNEQFF. The CDR3, as DNA: TGTGCCAGCACTCTCCGTAATGAGCAGTTCTTC.

This clonotype has only a few counts. The chain carries TRBV19 and TRBJ1-1, with D uncertain. Per the germline V gene, CDR1 is LNHDA and CDR2 is SQIVND (reference sequence). The CDR3 loop spans 13 amino acids. V lost 4 bases to trimming and J lost 5 bases, with 11 bases between them. DNA for the CDR3: TGTGCCAGTAGTACCCTCCTACAGACTGAAGCTTTCTTT. It specifies CASSTLLQTEAFF.

This clonotype was picked up many times. This chain uses TRBV3-1 with TRBJ1-5; 7 positions match TRBD1. J was trimmed by 5 bases and V by 4 bases; bases with no gene match: 8. This CDR3 region has 15 residues. From germline, CDR1 is LGHDT and CDR2 YNNKEL (reference sequence). CDR3 in DNA: TGTGCCAGCAGCCTAACGACAGGGATTGATCAGCCCCAGCATTTT. Translated: CASSLTTGIDQPQHF.

This clonotype appeared a few times. J is TRBJ2-2 and V is TRBV5-1; perhaps TRBD2 as D (5 bases). The CDR3 has 16 residues. The V gene's germline CDR1 is SGHRS and CDR2 YFSETQ. Trimming took off 2 bases at V and 6 bases at J, with 17 bases between the two ends. Here the CDR3 reads CASSLLSTAGAGELFF. The CDR3 DNA is TGCGCCAGCAGCTTACTTAGCACGGCGGGCGCCGGGGAGCTGTTTTTT.

The V gene is TRBV20-1, the J gene TRBJ2-3; TRBD2 aligns across 14 bases. Trimming took 0 bases from V and 1 from J; bases not matched to a gene: 9. Germline CDR1 DFQATT, CDR2 SNEGSKA (reference sequence). There are 19 residues in the CDR3. The CDR3 here is CSARDLGLAGGPGTDTQYF. The CDR3 nucleotides are TGCAGTGCTAGAGATCTAGGACTAGCGGGGGGCCCCGGCACAGATACGCAGTATTTT.